Following are 20 T cell receptor beta chains from one sample sequenced in a study of blood T cells in healthy people across ages. Together with a sample-barcoded 5' primer, a J-beta primer mix was included in a second PCR lasting roughly 7 to 11 cycles. From the 5' RACE reads, TCRdb called clonotypes with MiXCR, one entry per CDR3 protein. The profile shows about 640,000 distinct CDR3 sequences, under 65% of them singletons. What was sequenced was blood. The receptors were sampled from a man aged 60 to 69 in good health.

This chain uses TRBV29-1 with TRBJ1-2; D not resolved. Germline CDR1 reads SQVTM; CDR2 reads ANQGSEA. The length of the CDR3 is 14 residues. V was cut by 0 bases and J by 4 bases, with 12 bases left in between. CDR3 amino acids: CSVEEARGPYGYTF. DNA of the CDR3: TGCAGCGTTGAAGAGGCTCGAGGGCCCTATGGCTACACCTTC.

The chain uses TRBV5-1 and TRBJ2-7; perhaps TRBD1 as D (6 bases). Germline CDR1 and CDR2: SGHRS and YFSETQ. This CDR3 region has 15 residues. V was clipped by 0 bases and J by 7 bases, with 17 bases between them. The CDR3 sequence is CASSLVGAQGNEQYF. CDR3 DNA sequence: TGCGCCAGCAGCTTGGTCGGGGCCCAGGGGAATGAGCAGTACTTC. Combining the CDR3 with reference TRBV5-1 and TRBJ2-7 gives the whole variable domain KAGVTQTPRYLIKTRGQQVTLSCSPISGHRSVSWYQQTPGQGLQFLFEYFSETQRNKGNFPGRFSGRQFSNSRSEMNVSTLELGDSALYLCASSLVGAQGNEQYFGPGTRLTVT.

The genes are TRBV20-1 and TRBJ1-4; D is ambiguous. Germline V gene data show CDR1 as DFQATT and CDR2 as SNEGSKA (reference sequence). Trimming took 1 base from V and 10 from J, leaving 13 bases between them. CDR3 length: 13 residues. The CDR3 spells CSARVHPEAKLFF. The CDR3 DNA is TGCAGTGCTAGAGTACACCCCGAGGCAAAACTGTTTTTT.

This chain joins TRBV28 and TRBJ2-7, with TRBD2 identical over 10 bases. This CDR3 has 15 amino acids. The V gene end was trimmed by 7 bases and the J gene end by 12 bases; junction bases not matched to a gene: 18. Per germline, CDR1 MDHEN and CDR2 SYDVKM. The CDR3 DNA follows: TGTGCCAGCATCGAAGGGAGAGCGGGGGGGTCGTCCCTGTACTTC. It yields the protein CASIEGRAGGSSLYF.

This chain joins TRBV3-1 and TRBJ1-2; the match to TRBD1 covers 9 bases. Germline V gives CDR1 LGHDT, CDR2 YNNKEL (reference sequence). V lost 4 bases, J lost 8 bases, and 8 bases stayed unmatched. The CDR3 spans 14 residues. CDR3 loop: CASSRTTGGNGYTF. The CDR3 DNA is TGTGCCAGCAGCCGAACTACAGGGGGCAACGGCTACACCTTC.

This clonotype was picked up a small number of times. The CDR3 loop is CASRPTGFDEQFF. The CDR3 region has the DNA TGTGCCAGCAGACCAACAGGGTTCGATGAGCAGTTCTTC. The chain recombines TRBV6-6 with TRBJ2-1, with D tentatively TRBD1 (6 bases). CDR3 size: 13 residues. Germline assignment: CDR1 MNHNY and CDR2 SVGAGI (reference sequence). V was clipped by 6 bases and J by 8 bases, with 14 bases between them.

This clonotype was counted only a few times. The rearrangement uses TRBV5-1 and TRBJ2-5; 9 bases fit TRBD1. Germline V gene data show CDR1 as SGHRS and CDR2 as YFSETQ. After removal of 5 bases from V and 6 bases from J, the junction contained 8 bases not matched to a gene. The CDR3 covers 14 residues. The CDR3 nucleotides are TGCGCCAGCAGGCCGGGACAGGGTCTAAAGACCCAGTACTTC. Its protein is CASRPGQGLKTQYF.

There are a few counts of this clonotype. This rearrangement joins TRBV13 to TRBJ2-2; no firm D call. V shed 2 bases and J shed 5 bases, with 12 bases lying between them. Germline CDR1 PRHDT, CDR2 FYEKMQ (reference sequence). This CDR3 spans 15 amino acids. The DNA of the CDR3 is TGTGCCAGCAGCTTATACGGTACTCTTACCGGGGAGCTGTTTTTT. This translates into CASSLYGTLTGELFF.

This clonotype occurred a few times. This chain joins TRBV13 and TRBJ2-1, with D possibly TRBD2 on 5 matching bases. The V end was cut by 2 bases, the J end by 0 bases, with 14 bases between. The length of the CDR3 is 17 residues. Germline lookup yields CDR1 PRHDT and CDR2 FYEKMQ (reference sequence). The CDR3 nucleotides are TGTGCCAGCAGCTTACTGGTAGCGACACTCTCCTACAATGAGCAGTTCTTC. It specifies CASSLLVATLSYNEQFF.

The rearrangement links TRBV28 to TRBJ2-4, with D tentatively TRBD1 (5 bases). The J call may not be correct, given that the DNA end is closer to TRBJ2-5. Germline V gives CDR1 MDHEN, CDR2 SYDVKM. This CDR3 comprises 13 residues. CDR3 sequence (DNA): TGTGCCAGCAGTTTGGAGCCAAGGGGGACCCAGTACTTC. It encodes CASSLEPRGTQYF.

The chain combines TRBV7-6 with TRBJ2-3; tentative D call: TRBD1 (6 bases). Per the germline V gene, CDR1 is SGHVS and CDR2 is FNYEAQ. Trimming left V 3 bases short and J 0 bases short, with 13 bases between. The CDR3 has 16 residues. CDR3 nucleotide sequence: TGTGCCAGCAGCTTGTATCAGGGGCGTAGCACAGATACGCAGTATTTT. Translated: CASSLYQGRSTDTQYF.

At least ten counts were recorded for this clonotype. V is TRBV20-1 and J is TRBJ2-1; 11 bases agree with TRBD2. The CDR3 has 12 residues. Germline V gene data show CDR1 as DFQATT and CDR2 as SNEGSKA (reference sequence). J was trimmed by 9 bases and V by 4 bases; bases with no gene match: 2. Here the CDR3 reads CSANSGGGEQFF. The CDR3 bases are TGCAGTGCTAATAGCGGGGGGGGTGAGCAGTTCTTC.

The chain carries TRBV7-2 and TRBJ2-1; the D is unclear. The length of the CDR3 is 14 residues. V lost 5 bases to trimming and J lost 9 bases, with 17 bases between them. Germline V gives CDR1 SGHTA, CDR2 FQGNSA. For the CDR3, the DNA is TGTGCCAGCAGCCCGGTGAGGCCGGTTAGTGAGCAGTTCTTC. It encodes CASSPVRPVSEQFF.

This sequence joins TRBV6-1 and TRBJ1-1; 7 nucleotides agree with TRBD1. The trim removed 4 bases at V and 5 bases at J, leaving 13 bases unmatched. Germline CDR1 MNHNS, CDR2 SASEGT. The CDR3 loop spans 16 amino acids. The CDR3 protein is CASSARPGGFGTEAFF. For the CDR3, the DNA is TGTGCCAGCAGTGCACGGCCAGGGGGATTTGGTACTGAAGCTTTCTTT.

This sequence joins TRBV24-1 and TRBJ2-5; 8 nucleotides align to TRBD1. Germline loops: CDR1 KGHDR, CDR2 SFDVKD. Unmatched junction bases numbered 9, after V lost 5 bases and J lost 8 bases. This CDR3 spans 14 amino acids. As DNA, the CDR3 is TGTGCCACCAGTGCTACCGACAGGGGAGGAACCCAGTACTTC. Translated, it gives CATSATDRGGTQYF.

The rearrangement links TRBV7-9 to TRBJ1-2; D ambiguous. Germline-derived CDR1 and CDR2 are SEHNR and FQNEAQ (reference sequence). This CDR3 is 14 amino acids long. V was shortened by 5 bases and J by 9 bases, with 19 bases between the two germline ends. The CDR3 reads CASSRGGNFGRYTF. DNA for the CDR3: TGTGCCAGCAGCCGGGGTGGGAATTTCGGACGCTACACCTTC.

This clonotype was detected ten times or more. The chain has TRBV6-5 and TRBJ2-3; D call uncertain. Trimming cost V 6 bases and J 6 bases, with 13 bases left between them. CDR3 length: 13 amino acids. Germline loops: CDR1 MNHEY, CDR2 SVGAGI. CDR3 sequence (DNA): TGTGCCAGCAGCCGCCCCTTCTCGGATACGCAGTATTTT. Protein product: CASSRPFSDTQYF.

The chain employs TRBV7-2 and TRBJ2-2, with D perhaps matching TRBD1 (6 bases). Trimming left V 5 bases short and J 0 bases short, with 10 bases between. The CDR3 has 15 residues. CDR1 is SGHTA, CDR2 FQGNSA, per germline. The CDR3 nucleotides are TGTGCCAGCAGCCGACAGGATGCGAACACCGGGGAGCTGTTTTTT. It specifies CASSRQDANTGELFF.

This clonotype turned up a few times. V usage is TRBV7-6 and J usage is TRBJ2-5; D is unclear. The DNA matches TRBJ2-7 better at its end, which makes the J call doubtful. The CDR3 is made up of 14 amino acids. Germline assignment: CDR1 SGHVS and CDR2 FNYEAQ. The CDR3 region has the DNA TGTGCCAGCACTCGGGCGGCCCCTCCTGACGAGCAGTACTTC. It yields the protein CASTRAAPPDEQYF.

The genes are TRBV20-1 and TRBJ2-1, with TRBD2 matching over 10 bases. The germline CDR1 and CDR2 sequences are DFQATT and SNEGSKA (reference sequence). V was pared by 6 bases and J by 8 bases, with 10 bases of the junction left unmatched. CDR3 length: 14 amino acids. In DNA form, the CDR3 reads TGCAGTGCGGCGGGACTAGCGAGTCGCTATGAGCAGTTCTTC. Its protein product is CSAAGLASRYEQFF.